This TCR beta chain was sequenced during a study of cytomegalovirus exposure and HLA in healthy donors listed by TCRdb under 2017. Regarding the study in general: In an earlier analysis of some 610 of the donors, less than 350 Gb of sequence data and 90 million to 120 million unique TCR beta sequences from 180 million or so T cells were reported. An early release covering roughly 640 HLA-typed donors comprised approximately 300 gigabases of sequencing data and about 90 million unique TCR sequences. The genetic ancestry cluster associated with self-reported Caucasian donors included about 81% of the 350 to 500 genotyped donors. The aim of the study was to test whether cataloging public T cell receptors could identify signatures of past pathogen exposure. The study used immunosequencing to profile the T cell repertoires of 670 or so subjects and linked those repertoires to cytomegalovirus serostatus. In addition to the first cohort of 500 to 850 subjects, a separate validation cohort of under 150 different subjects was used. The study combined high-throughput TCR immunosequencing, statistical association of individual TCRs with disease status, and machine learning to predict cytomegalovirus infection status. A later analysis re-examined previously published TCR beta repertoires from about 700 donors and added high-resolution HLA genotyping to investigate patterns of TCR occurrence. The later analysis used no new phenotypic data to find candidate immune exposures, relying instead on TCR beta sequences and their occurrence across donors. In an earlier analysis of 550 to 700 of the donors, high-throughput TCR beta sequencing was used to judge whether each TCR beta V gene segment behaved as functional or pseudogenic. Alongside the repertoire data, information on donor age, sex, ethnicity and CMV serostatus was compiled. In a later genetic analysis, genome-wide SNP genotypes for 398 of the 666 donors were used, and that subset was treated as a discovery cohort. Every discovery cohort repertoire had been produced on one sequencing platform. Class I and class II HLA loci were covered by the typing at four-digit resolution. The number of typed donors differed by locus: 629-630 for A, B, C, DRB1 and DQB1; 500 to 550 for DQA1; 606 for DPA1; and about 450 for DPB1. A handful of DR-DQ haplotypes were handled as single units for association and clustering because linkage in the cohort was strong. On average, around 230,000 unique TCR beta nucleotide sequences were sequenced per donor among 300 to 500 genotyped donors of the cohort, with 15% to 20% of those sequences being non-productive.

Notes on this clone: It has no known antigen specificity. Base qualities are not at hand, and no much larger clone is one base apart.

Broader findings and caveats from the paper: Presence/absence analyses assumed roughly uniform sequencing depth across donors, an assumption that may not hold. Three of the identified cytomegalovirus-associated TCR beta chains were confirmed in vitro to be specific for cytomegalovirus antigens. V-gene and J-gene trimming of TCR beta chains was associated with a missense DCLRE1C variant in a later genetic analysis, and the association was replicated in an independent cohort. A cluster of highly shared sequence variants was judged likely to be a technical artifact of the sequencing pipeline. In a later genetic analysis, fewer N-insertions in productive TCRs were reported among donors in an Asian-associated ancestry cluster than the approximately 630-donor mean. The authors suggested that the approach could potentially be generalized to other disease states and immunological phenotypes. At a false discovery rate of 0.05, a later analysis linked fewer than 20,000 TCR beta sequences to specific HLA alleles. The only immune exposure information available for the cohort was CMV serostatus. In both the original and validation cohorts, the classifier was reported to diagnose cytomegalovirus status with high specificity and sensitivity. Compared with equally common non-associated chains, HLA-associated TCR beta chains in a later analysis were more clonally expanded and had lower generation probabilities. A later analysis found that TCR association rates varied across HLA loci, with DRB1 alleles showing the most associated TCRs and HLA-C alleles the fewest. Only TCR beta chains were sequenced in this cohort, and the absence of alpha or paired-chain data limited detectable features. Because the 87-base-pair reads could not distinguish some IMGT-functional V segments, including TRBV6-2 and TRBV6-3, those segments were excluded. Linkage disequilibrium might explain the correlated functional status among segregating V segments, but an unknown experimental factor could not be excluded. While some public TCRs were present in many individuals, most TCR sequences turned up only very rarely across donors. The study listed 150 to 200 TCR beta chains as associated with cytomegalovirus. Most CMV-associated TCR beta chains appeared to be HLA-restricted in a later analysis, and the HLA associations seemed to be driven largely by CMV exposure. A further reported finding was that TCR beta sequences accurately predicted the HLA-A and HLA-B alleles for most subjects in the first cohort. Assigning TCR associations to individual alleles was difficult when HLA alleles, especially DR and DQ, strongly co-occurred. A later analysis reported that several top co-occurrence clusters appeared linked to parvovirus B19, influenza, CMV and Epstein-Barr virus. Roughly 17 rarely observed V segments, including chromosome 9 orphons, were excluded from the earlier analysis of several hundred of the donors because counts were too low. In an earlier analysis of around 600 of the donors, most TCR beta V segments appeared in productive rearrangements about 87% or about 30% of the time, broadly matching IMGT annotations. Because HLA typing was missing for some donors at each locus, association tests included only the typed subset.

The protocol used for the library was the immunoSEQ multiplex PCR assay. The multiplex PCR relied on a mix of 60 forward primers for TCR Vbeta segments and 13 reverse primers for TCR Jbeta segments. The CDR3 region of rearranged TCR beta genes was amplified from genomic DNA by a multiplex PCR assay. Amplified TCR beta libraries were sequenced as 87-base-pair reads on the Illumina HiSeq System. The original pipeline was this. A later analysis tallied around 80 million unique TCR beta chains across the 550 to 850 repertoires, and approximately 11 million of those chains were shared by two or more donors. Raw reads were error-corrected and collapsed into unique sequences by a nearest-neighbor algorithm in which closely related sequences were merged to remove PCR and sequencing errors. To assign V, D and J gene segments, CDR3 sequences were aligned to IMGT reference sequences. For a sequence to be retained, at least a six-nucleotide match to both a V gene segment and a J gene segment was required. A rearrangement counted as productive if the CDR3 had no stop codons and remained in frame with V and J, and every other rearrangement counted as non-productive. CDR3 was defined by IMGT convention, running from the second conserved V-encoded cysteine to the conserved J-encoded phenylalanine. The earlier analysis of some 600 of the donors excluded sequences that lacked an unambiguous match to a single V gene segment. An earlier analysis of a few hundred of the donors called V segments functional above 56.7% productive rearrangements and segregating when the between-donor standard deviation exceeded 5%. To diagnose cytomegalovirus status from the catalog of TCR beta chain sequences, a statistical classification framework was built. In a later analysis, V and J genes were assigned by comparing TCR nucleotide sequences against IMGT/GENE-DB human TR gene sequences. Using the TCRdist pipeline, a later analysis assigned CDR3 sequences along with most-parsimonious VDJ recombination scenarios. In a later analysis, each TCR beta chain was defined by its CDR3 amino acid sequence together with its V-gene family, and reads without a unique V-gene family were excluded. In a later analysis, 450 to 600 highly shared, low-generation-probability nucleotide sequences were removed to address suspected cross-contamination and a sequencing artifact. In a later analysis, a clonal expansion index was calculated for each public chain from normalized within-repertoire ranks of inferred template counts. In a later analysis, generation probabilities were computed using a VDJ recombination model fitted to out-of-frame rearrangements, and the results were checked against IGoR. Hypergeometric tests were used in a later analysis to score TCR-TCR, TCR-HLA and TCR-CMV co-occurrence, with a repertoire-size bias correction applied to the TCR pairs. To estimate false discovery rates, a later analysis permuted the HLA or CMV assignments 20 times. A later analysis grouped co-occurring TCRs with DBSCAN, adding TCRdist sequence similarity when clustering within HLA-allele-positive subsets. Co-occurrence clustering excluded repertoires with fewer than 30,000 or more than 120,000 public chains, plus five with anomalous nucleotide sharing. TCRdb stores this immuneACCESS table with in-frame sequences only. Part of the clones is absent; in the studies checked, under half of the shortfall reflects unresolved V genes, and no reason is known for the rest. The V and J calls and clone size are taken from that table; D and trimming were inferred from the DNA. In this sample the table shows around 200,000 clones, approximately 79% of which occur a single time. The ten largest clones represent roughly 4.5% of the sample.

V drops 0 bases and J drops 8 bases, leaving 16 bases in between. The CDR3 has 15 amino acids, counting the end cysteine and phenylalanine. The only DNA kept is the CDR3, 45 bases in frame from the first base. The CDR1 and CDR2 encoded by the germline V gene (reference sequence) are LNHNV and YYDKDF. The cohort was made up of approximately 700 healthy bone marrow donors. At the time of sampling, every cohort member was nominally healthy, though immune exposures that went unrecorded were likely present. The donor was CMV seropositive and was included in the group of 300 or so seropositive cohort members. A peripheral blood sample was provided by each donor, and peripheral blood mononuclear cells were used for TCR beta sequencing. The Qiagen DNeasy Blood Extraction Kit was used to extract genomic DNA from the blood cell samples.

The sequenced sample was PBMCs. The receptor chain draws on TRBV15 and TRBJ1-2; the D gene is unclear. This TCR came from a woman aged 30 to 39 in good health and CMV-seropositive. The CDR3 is CATSRDSVEGRGYTF. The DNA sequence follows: TGTGCCACCAGCAGAGATTCTGTTGAGGGCAGGGGCTACACCTTC. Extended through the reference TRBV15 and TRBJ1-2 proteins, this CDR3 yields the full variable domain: DAMVIQNPRYQVTQFGKPVTLSCSQTLNHNVMYWYQQKSSQAPKLLFHYYDKDFNNEADTPDNFQSRRPNTSFCFLDIRSPGLGDTAMYLCATSRDSVEGRGYTFGSGTRLTVV.